Following are 11 T cell receptor beta chains from one sample sequenced in a study of blood T cell repertoires in COVID-19. TCRdb's copy holds only in-frame clones and misses some; the assay was immunoSEQ multiplex PCR. The sample lists about 130,000 clones, about 80% occurring once. The specimen sequenced was peripheral blood. Receptors were obtained from a man aged 55 to 70 with acute or convalescent COVID-19.

V gene TRBV2 combines with J gene TRBJ2-5; weak D call: TRBD2 (6 bases). Looked up from germline, CDR1 is SNHLY and CDR2 is FYNNEI. This CDR3 has 13 amino acids. Trimming shortened V by 6 bases and J by 5 bases, and 13 bases separated the two germline ends. Here the CDR3 DNA reads TGTGCCAGCAGCCTCGAGGGAGGTGAGACCCAGTACTTC. As protein: CASSLEGGETQYF.

J is TRBJ1-5 and V is TRBV24-1, with D possibly being TRBD1 (6 bases). V dropped 4 bases and J dropped 3 bases, with 18 bases sitting between them. This CDR3 has 17 residues. Germline values: CDR1 KGHDR, CDR2 SFDVKD. As DNA, the CDR3 is TGTGCCACCAGTGAAACCGCAACAGGGTACTCCAATCAGCCCCAGCATTTT. Residues: CATSETATGYSNQPQHF.

In this sample, this clone turned up a few times. This chain connects TRBV12-5 to TRBJ1-2, with TRBD1 matching over 7 bases. In germline, CDR1 is LGHNT, CDR2 FRNRAP. This CDR3 has 14 amino acids. The ends lost 5 bases at V and 10 bases at J; junction bases unmatched: 13. The CDR3 reads CASGRNRGPGAYTF. CDR3 in DNA: TGTGCTAGTGGTCGAAACAGGGGCCCTGGGGCCTACACCTTC.

This chain uses TRBV18 with TRBJ2-7; D remains ambiguous. With 8 bases removed from V and 3 bases from J, the gap between germline ends came to 14 bases. The germline gives CDR1 KGHSH, CDR2 LQKENI. This CDR3 region has 13 residues. The CDR3 DNA is TGTGCCAGCGCCGCGGCTGTCGACTACGAGCAGTACTTC. Protein product: CASAAAVDYEQYF.

This rearrangement joins TRBV7-9 to TRBJ1-2; 7 bases match TRBD1. Trimming at V came to 8 bases and at J to 2 bases, leaving 5 bases not matched to a gene. The germline gives CDR1 SEHNR, CDR2 FQNEAQ (reference sequence). The CDR3 is made up of 13 amino acids. CDR3 region: CASAETGNYGYTF. CDR3 in DNA: TGTGCCAGCGCAGAGACAGGGAACTATGGCTACACCTTC.

The CDR3 region is CASSPRTRPNTGELFF. The CDR3 DNA is TGTGCCAGCAGCCCACGGACTAGACCGAACACCGGGGAGCTGTTTTTT. This chain connects TRBV5-8 to TRBJ2-2, with TRBD2 identical over 7 bases. The CDR3 contains 16 residues. Germline-derived CDR1 and CDR2 are SGHTS and YDEGEE. Losses at the gene ends were 4 bases for V and 0 bases for J; bases not matched to a gene: 6.

This chain links TRBV7-9 with TRBJ2-7, with TRBD1 matching over 9 bases. The CDR3 is 13 residues long. Germline V CDR1 and CDR2: SEHNR, FQNEAQ (reference sequence). V dropped 5 bases and J dropped 4; count of bases not matched to a gene: 3. The CDR3 DNA follows: TGTGCCAGCAGCACCGGACAGGGGTACGAGCAGTACTTC. As protein: CASSTGQGYEQYF.

The V and J genes are TRBV4-2 and TRBJ1-4, with TRBD1 matching 7 bases. This CDR3 has 17 residues. From germline, CDR1 is LGHNA and CDR2 YNFKEQ. J lost 7 bases, V lost 0 bases, and 11 bases had no gene match. The CDR3 DNA reads as TGTGCCAGCAGCCAAGACCCGGACAGGCCGCGGGGTGAAAAACTGTTTTTT. As protein: CASSQDPDRPRGEKLFF.

The count of this clone is one. The chain joins TRBV3-1 (or the pseudogene TRBV3-2) to TRBJ1-5; TRBD1 might be the D (6 bases). The germline gives CDR1 LGHDT, CDR2 YNNKEL (reference sequence). The V gene lost 3 bases and the J gene lost 2 bases, with 11 bases spanning the gap. The length of the CDR3 is 15 residues. The CDR3 reads CASSQEQGGNQPQHF. Written as DNA, the CDR3 is TGTGCCAGCAGCCAGGAACAGGGTGGCAATCAGCCCCAGCATTTT.

This clone turned up a few times. CDR3 in DNA: TGTGCCAGCAGCCCAGGCCTCTATGGCTACACCTTC. The encoded protein is CASSPGLYGYTF. V gene TRBV3-1 (or the pseudogene TRBV3-2) combines with J gene TRBJ1-2; D ambiguous. The CDR3 consists of 12 residues. V dropped 4 bases and J dropped 4 bases, with 7 bases sitting between them. The germline gives CDR1 LGHDT, CDR2 YNNKEL (reference sequence).

The chain links TRBV5-6 to TRBJ1-2; the match to TRBD1 covers 7 bases. CDR1 and CDR2 from the germline V gene are SGHDT and YYEEEE. V was pared by 2 bases and J by 8 bases, with 6 bases of the junction left unmatched. This CDR3 has 13 residues. The CDR3 region is CASSFGQAPGYTF. The CDR3 nucleotides read TGTGCCAGCAGCTTCGGACAGGCGCCCGGCTACACCTTC.